The rows below give T cell receptor beta chains drawn from one sample of a study of blood T cell repertoires in COVID-19. Profiled with immunoSEQ multiplex PCR; TCRdb holds only in-frame clones, not every one. The table lists roughly 68,000 clones, nearly 90% of them singletons. Source material: peripheral blood. These receptors came from a woman in her 50s with active COVID-19. Both conserved end residues are part of each CDR3. D genes are given only for firm matches. Some rows have no size entry. The others give once, few or many, or a class for an expanded clone.

CDR3	DNA	size	D	J	V
CATSDSNRRDPYNEQFF	TGTGCCACCAGTGATTCAAATCGGCGGGATCCCTACAATGAGCAGTTCTTC	-	-	TRBJ2-1	TRBV24-1
CASSPGVAVAYEQYF	TGCGCCAGCAGCCCCGGAGTAGCGGTGGCCTACGAGCAGTACTTC	-	-	TRBJ2-7	TRBV5-1
CASSLRTRGETQYF	TGCGCCAGCAGCTTGAGGACTAGAGGAGAGACCCAGTACTTC	-	TRBD2	TRBJ2-5	TRBV5-1
CASSQGGGTSGSREQYF	TGTGCCAGCAGCCAAGGAGGAGGGACTAGCGGGAGTCGGGAGCAGTACTTC	once	TRBD2	TRBJ2-7	TRBV4-2
CASSLHAGTNEKLFF	TGTGCCAGCAGTTTACATGCGGGGACTAATGAAAAACTGTTTTTT	-	-	TRBJ1-4	TRBV6-5
CASSQGVTPQHF	TGTGCCAGCAGCCAAGGAGTCACGCCCCAGCATTTT	-	-	TRBJ1-5	TRBV3-1/TRBV3-2
CASSQDSKGIAGEGETQYF	TGTGCCAGCAGCCAAGATTCAAAGGGGATAGCGGGAGAAGGAGAGACCCAGTACTTC	-	TRBD2	TRBJ2-5	TRBV14
CASSSDGAGSVGEQYF	TGTGCCAGCAGCTCCGACGGAGCGGGTAGTGTGGGCGAGCAGTACTTC	-	-	TRBJ2-7	TRBV7-9
CASSTQFTGYNQPQHF	TGTGCCAGTAGTACCCAGTTTACAGGGTACAATCAGCCCCAGCATTTT	-	-	TRBJ1-5	TRBV19
CASSRSQNGRDTQYF	TGTGCCAGCAGCCGAAGCCAGAATGGGAGGGATACGCAGTATTTT	-	-	TRBJ2-3	TRBV9
CASSLRTSSSTDTQYF	TGTGCCAGCAGCCTAAGGACTAGCAGTAGCACAGATACGCAGTATTTT	-	TRBD2	TRBJ2-3	TRBV13
CASSQGTGANEKLFF	TGTGCCAGCAGCCAAGGGACAGGGGCTAATGAAAAACTGTTTTTT	-	TRBD1	TRBJ1-4	TRBV4-2
CASSQGYIAGVGNEQFF	TGTGCCAGCAGCCAAGGTTATATAGCGGGAGTAGGAAATGAGCAGTTCTTC	-	TRBD2	TRBJ2-1	TRBV3-1/TRBV3-2
CASSLVGTGFQSTSSPLHF	TGCGCCAGCAGCTTAGTTGGGACAGGGTTTCAATCCACGAGTTCACCCCTCCACTTT	-	TRBD1	TRBJ1-6	TRBV5-1
CAWSVYSYNSPLHF	TGTGCCTGGAGTGTGTACAGCTATAATTCACCCCTCCACTTT	-	-	TRBJ1-6	TRBV30
CASSVGSGGLYEQYF	TGTGCCAGCAGCGTAGGTTCCGGGGGGCTCTACGAGCAGTACTTC	-	-	TRBJ2-7	TRBV9
CASSRDRVQNNQPQHF	TGCGCCAGCAGTAGGGACAGGGTTCAGAACAATCAGCCCCAGCATTTT	-	TRBD1	TRBJ1-5	TRBV10-2
CASSLLGEGSYEQYF	TGTGCCAGCAGCCTACTAGGGGAGGGCTCCTACGAGCAGTACTTC	-	-	TRBJ2-7	TRBV21-1
CASSPGQGPGVTEAFF	TGCGCCAGCAGCCCCGGACAGGGGCCGGGGGTCACTGAAGCTTTCTTT	-	TRBD1	TRBJ1-1	TRBV5-1
CASSGGATSGYNEQFF	TGTGCCAGCAGCGGGGGGGCGACTAGCGGTTACAATGAGCAGTTCTTC	-	TRBD2	TRBJ2-1	TRBV9
CAWSVSLGNQPQHF	TGTGCCTGGAGTGTTTCGCTAGGCAATCAGCCCCAGCATTTT	-	-	TRBJ1-5	TRBV30
CASSLAGSNQPQHF	TGTGCCAGCAGTTTAGCCGGGAGCAATCAGCCCCAGCATTTT	-	-	TRBJ1-5	TRBV27
CASSLFGNRWAGGNQETQYF	TGTGCCAGCAGTTTGTTCGGGAACCGATGGGCGGGAGGTAACCAAGAGACCCAGTACTTC	few	TRBD2	TRBJ2-5	TRBV27
CASSPQLAGDTRELFF	TGTGCCAGCTCACCACAGCTAGCAGGGGACACCAGGGAGCTGTTTTTT	-	-	TRBJ2-2	TRBV18
CASRGVTGQDLYEQYF	TGTGCCAGCCGTGGGGTAACGGGACAGGACCTTTACGAGCAGTACTTC	-	TRBD1	TRBJ2-7	TRBV27
CASSVTGGNTIYF	TGCGCCAGCAGTGTTACAGGGGGAAACACCATATATTTT	-	-	TRBJ1-3	TRBV10-1
CASSYRGGSSTDTQYF	TGTGCCAGCAGCTACAGGGGCGGCTCTAGCACAGATACGCAGTATTTT	-	TRBD1	TRBJ2-3	TRBV14
CASSSGGQPSTDTQYF	TGTGCCAGCAGCTCCGGAGGACAGCCGAGCACAGATACGCAGTATTTT	-	-	TRBJ2-3	TRBV7-9
CASSLWEAGELFF	TGTGCCAGCAGCTTATGGGAGGCCGGGGAGCTGTTTTTT	-	-	TRBJ2-2	TRBV7-3
CASSITSGSRDEQFF	TGTGCCAGTAGTATCACTAGCGGGAGTAGGGATGAGCAGTTCTTC	-	TRBD2	TRBJ2-1	TRBV19